The 4 T cell receptor beta chains presented below share a single source sample, sequenced in a study of cytomegalovirus exposure and HLA in healthy donors. Sequenced by immunoSEQ multiplex PCR; TCRdb stores in-frame clones only, minus some. The table has roughly 270,000 clones, roughly 90% seen once. The sample taken for sequencing was PBMCs. All receptors come from a woman between 18 and 30 years old in good health and CMV-seronegative.

The chain employs TRBV7-9 and TRBJ2-5; no definite D call. There are 14 residues in the CDR3. CDR1 and CDR2 (germline): SEHNR, FQNEAQ (reference sequence). Trimming took off 1 base at V and 5 bases at J, with 11 bases between the two ends. CDR3 sequence reads: CASSLVESPETQYF. The CDR3 DNA follows: TGTGCCAGCAGCTTAGTAGAAAGTCCGGAGACCCAGTACTTC.

The rearrangement links TRBV2 to TRBJ2-1, with 12 bases aligning to TRBD1. CDR1 SNHLY and CDR2 FYNNEI come from the germline V gene. This CDR3 region has 13 residues. The V and J ends lost 10 bases and 10 bases, in that order; junction bases with no gene match: 8. DNA for the CDR3: TGTGCCACTACGGGACAGGGGGCAGGGGAGCAGTTCTTC. Translation gives CATTGQGAGEQFF.

The genes are TRBV20-1 and TRBJ2-1; maybe TRBD1 (5 bases). Germline CDR1 and CDR2: DFQATT and SNEGSKA (reference sequence). Trimming took 6 bases from V and 9 from J, leaving 12 bases between them. CDR3 size: 11 residues. The chain's CDR3 is CSAPGSGEQFF. CDR3 nucleotide sequence: TGCAGTGCGCCAGGGTCGGGTGAGCAGTTCTTC.

The chain links TRBV5-4 to TRBJ2-7; 7 bases align to TRBD2. The CDR3 contains 16 residues. V lost 1 base to trimming and J lost 1 base; unmatched junction nucleotides: 8. Germline V gene data show CDR1 as SGHNT and CDR2 as YYREEE (reference sequence). The CDR3 bases are TGTGCCAGCAGCTTGAAGAACGGGAGGTTTTCCTACGAGCAGTACTTC. As protein: CASSLKNGRFSYEQYF.